This TCR beta chain is from a study of spatial heterogeneity in lung cancer. The wider study: In tumor regions TCR transcript counts correlated strongly with a matched bulk RNA-seq T cell module score. Study results and caveats: Tumor mutation count correlated with how many alpha and beta TCRs expanded intratumorally.

Documented time point: sample taken at primary tumor resection. The donors comprised around 72 untreated early-stage non-small cell lung cancer patients. Whole RNA from tumor, nontumor lung or frozen PBMC was sequenced unsorted. The CDR3 length is 11 residues. Between the trimmed V and J ends, which lost 7 bases and 7 bases, there was a span of 10 bases. CDR1 is SNHLY, CDR2 FYNNEI, per germline. The library protocol tagged each TCR cDNA with a unique molecular identifier. TCRdb re-analysed the 5' RACE reads in MiXCR, keeping a single row per CDR3 protein. The sample holds 10,000 to 15,000 distinct CDR3 sequences; around 6.1% are singletons and the top ten take around 3.4%. In its sample, this clonotype is medium-sized (0.01 to 0.1%). Its antigen is not identified.

The TCR was taken from a female donor with early-stage non-small cell lung cancer. Source: lung tumor tissue, taken at surgery. The rearrangement uses TRBV2 and TRBJ1-1; possibly TRBD1 for D (6 bases). This CDR3 reads CASNGQSEAFF. For the CDR3, the DNA is TGTGCCAGCAACGGACAGAGTGAAGCTTTCTTT.